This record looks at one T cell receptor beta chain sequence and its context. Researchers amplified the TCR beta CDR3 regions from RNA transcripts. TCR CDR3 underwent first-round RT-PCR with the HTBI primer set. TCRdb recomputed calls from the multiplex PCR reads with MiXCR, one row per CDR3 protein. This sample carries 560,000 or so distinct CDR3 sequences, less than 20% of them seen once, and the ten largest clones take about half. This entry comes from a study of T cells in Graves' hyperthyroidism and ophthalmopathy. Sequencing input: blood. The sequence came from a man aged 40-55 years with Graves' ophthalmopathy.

CDR3: CASSSDRGNSGNTIYF. CDR3 sequence (DNA): TGTGCCAGCAGCTCGGACAGGGGAAACTCTGGAAACACCATATATTTT. The gene calls are TRBV7-9 and TRBJ1-3, with TRBD1 identical over 9 bases. Per germline, CDR1 SEHNR and CDR2 FQNEAQ (reference sequence). This CDR3 has 16 amino acids. The V gene end was trimmed by 4 bases and the J gene end by 0 bases; junction bases not matched to a gene: 4.